Each of the 17 T cell receptor beta chains below was sequenced from the same sample in a study of T cell responses to AZD1222 COVID-19 vaccine. Clones were read by immunoSEQ multiplex PCR, and TCRdb kept only the in-frame ones, dropping some. This table has about 120,000 clones, around 93% appearing once. Sequenced material: peripheral blood, taken 28 days after the second AZD1222 dose. These receptors originate from an adult who received the AZD1222 COVID-19 vaccine.

This sequence joins TRBV5-1 and TRBJ2-7; TRBD2 agrees at 9 bases. The V gene end was trimmed by 0 bases and the J gene end by 2 bases; junction bases not matched to a gene: 15. CDR1 is SGHRS and CDR2 is YFSETQ in the germline V gene. This CDR3 has 19 residues. CDR3 DNA sequence: TGCGCCAGCAGCTTGGTGCCAGGGGTTTTTCGCGGGAGGGCCTACGAGCAGTACTTC. This encodes CASSLVPGVFRGRAYEQYF. Combining the CDR3 with reference TRBV5-1 and TRBJ2-7 gives the whole variable domain KAGVTQTPRYLIKTRGQQVTLSCSPISGHRSVSWYQQTPGQGLQFLFEYFSETQRNKGNFPGRFSGRQFSNSRSEMNVSTLELGDSALYLCASSLVPGVFRGRAYEQYFGPGTRLTVT.

The chain uses TRBV11-2 and TRBJ2-2, with 7 positions matching TRBD1. V lost 6 bases to trimming and J lost 0 bases; unmatched junction nucleotides: 4. Germline CDR1 reads SGHAT; CDR2 reads FQNNGV. This CDR3 is 15 amino acids long. CDR3 amino acids: CASRPTGSNTGELFF. Written as DNA, the CDR3 is TGTGCCAGCAGACCGACAGGGTCGAACACCGGGGAGCTGTTTTTT.

The chain joins TRBV5-4 to TRBJ2-7; D may be TRBD1 (5 bases). CDR3 length equals 15 residues. The ends were cut back, 2 bases at V and 2 bases at J, with 14 bases in the middle. Germline assignment: CDR1 SGHNT and CDR2 YYREEE (reference sequence). The CDR3 region is CASSFSPTGAYEQYF. The CDR3 DNA follows: TGTGCCAGCAGCTTTTCGCCAACAGGCGCCTACGAGCAGTACTTC.

This clone is a singleton in its sample. The chain combines TRBV19 with TRBJ1-5; D is uncertain. Looked up from germline, CDR1 is LNHDA and CDR2 is SQIVND (reference sequence). This CDR3 comprises 13 residues. V was pared by 2 bases and J by 4 bases, with 6 bases between. CDR3 amino acids: CASSIRDNQPQHF. CDR3 DNA: TGTGCCAGTAGTATAAGGGATAATCAGCCCCAGCATTTT.

The chain combines TRBV6-6 with TRBJ2-1; D is perhaps TRBD2 (6 bases). The V gene's germline CDR1 is MNHNY and CDR2 SVGAGI (reference sequence). Trimming stripped 7 bases from V and 9 bases from J, with 10 bases between. This CDR3 has 11 residues. CDR3 DNA: TGTGCCAGCAAGTCGGGGGTTGAGCAGTTCTTC. Translated, it gives CASKSGVEQFF.

Written as DNA, the CDR3 is TGCGCCAGCTCCGAAGTGGGACAGCCAACTAATGAAAAACTGTTTTTT. It yields the protein CASSEVGQPTNEKLFF. This chain links TRBV10-1 with TRBJ1-4; 7 bases match TRBD1. Germline loops: CDR1 WNHNN, CDR2 SYGVQD (reference sequence). Trimming took 8 bases from V and 0 from J; bases not matched to a gene: 9. The CDR3 has 16 amino acids.

The chain employs TRBV5-1 and TRBJ2-6; TRBD2 might be the D (5 bases). The V end was cut by 3 bases, the J end by 0 bases, with 19 bases between. The CDR3 is 19 residues long. The germline CDR1 and CDR2 sequences are SGHRS and YFSETQ. This CDR3 is CASSSSGALALSGANVLTF. The CDR3 region has the DNA TGCGCCAGCAGCTCATCAGGAGCCCTAGCTCTCTCTGGGGCCAACGTCCTGACTTTC.

V gene TRBV2 combines with J gene TRBJ1-5, with no clear D. Germline V gene data show CDR1 as SNHLY and CDR2 as FYNNEI. The CDR3 sequence is 13 residues long. The V end lost 3 bases, the J end lost 7 bases, and 10 bases lay between the germline ends. CDR3 DNA sequence: TGTGCCAGCAGTGAGGTAACCACACAGCCCCAGCATTTT. This translates into CASSEVTTQPQHF.

This clone was detected once. The rearrangement uses TRBV28 and TRBJ1-1; D is uncertain. The V end lost 7 bases, the J end lost 0 bases, and 0 bases lay between the germline ends. The CDR3 is 10 residues long. Germline values: CDR1 MDHEN, CDR2 SYDVKM. CDR3 amino acids: CASMNTEAFF. For the CDR3, the DNA is TGTGCCAGCATGAACACTGAAGCTTTCTTT.

The chain joins TRBV7-9 to TRBJ1-3; D is unresolved. Trimming removed 5 bases at V and 3 bases at J, with 20 bases between. Germline lookup yields CDR1 SEHNR and CDR2 FQNEAQ (reference sequence). This CDR3 is built from 17 residues. CDR3 nucleotides: TGTGCCAGCAGCCCTGGATTTACTGAAGGGTTTGGAAACACCATATATTTT. It translates to CASSPGFTEGFGNTIYF.

The chain recombines TRBV28 with TRBJ2-4; perhaps TRBD1 as D (5 bases). Trimming cost V 5 bases and J 4 bases, with 30 bases left between them. CDR1 is MDHEN and CDR2 is SYDVKM in the germline V gene. The CDR3 totals 20 residues. The CDR3 sequence is CASSGFVGDFWAPRKNIQYF. The CDR3 DNA is TGTGCCAGCAGTGGGTTTGTAGGGGATTTTTGGGCCCCAAGGAAAAACATTCAGTACTTC.

V and J are TRBV7-2 and TRBJ2-7; tentatively, D is TRBD2 (5 bases). The CDR3 loop spans 16 amino acids. V gave up 0 bases and J gave up 1 base, with 13 bases separating them. Germline CDR1 SGHTA, CDR2 FQGNSA. The DNA for the CDR3 is TGTGCCAGCAGCTTAGCGAGCGGCCAGGTTTCCTACGAGCAGTACTTC. Translating gives CASSLASGQVSYEQYF.

This clone was detected once. The chain has TRBV5-1 and TRBJ1-5; D ambiguous. V was pared by 0 bases and J by 2 bases, with 6 bases between. The germline CDR1 and CDR2 sequences are SGHRS and YFSETQ. The CDR3 totals 14 residues. CDR3 loop: CASSLAYGNQPQHF. The CDR3 DNA follows: TGCGCCAGCAGCTTGGCCTACGGCAATCAGCCCCAGCATTTT.

This clone has only one observation. This chain links TRBV18 with TRBJ2-2; weak D call: TRBD1 (7 bases). V gave up 0 bases and J gave up 5 bases, with 19 bases separating them. The CDR3 is made up of 18 amino acids. Germline lookup yields CDR1 KGHSH and CDR2 LQKENI. The CDR3 region is CASSPPLIRQGGTGELFF. The CDR3 DNA is TGTGCCAGCTCACCACCGCTAATTCGACAGGGAGGAACCGGGGAGCTGTTTTTT.

This clone was observed once. This rearrangement joins TRBV5-6 to TRBJ2-7, with a possible D match to TRBD1 (5 bases). This CDR3 contains 14 residues. V was trimmed by 4 bases and J by 0 bases, leaving 11 bases between them. In germline, CDR1 is SGHDT, CDR2 YYEEEE. CDR3 amino acids: CASSMTASSYEQYF. CDR3 in DNA: TGTGCCAGCAGCATGACAGCGAGCTCCTACGAGCAGTACTTC.

The chain carries TRBV24-1 and TRBJ2-7; 7 bases line up with TRBD1. CDR3 length: 15 amino acids. In germline, CDR1 is KGHDR, CDR2 SFDVKD. V lost 4 bases and J lost 2; bases outside the gene matches: 7. Here the CDR3 reads CATSETKGAAYEQYF. The CDR3, as DNA: TGTGCCACCAGTGAAACAAAGGGGGCCGCCTACGAGCAGTACTTC.

The rearrangement uses TRBV27 and TRBJ2-2, with D possibly matching TRBD2 (6 bases). The CDR3 has 15 amino acids. The germline V gene encodes CDR1 MNHEY and CDR2 SMNVEV (reference sequence). V shed 6 bases and J shed 1 base, with 12 bases lying between them. For the CDR3, the DNA is TGTGCCAGCAGATATAGCGGCCAGAACACCGGGGAGCTGTTTTTT. Amino acid sequence: CASRYSGQNTGELFF.